This entry lists 5 T cell receptor beta chains sequenced from one sample in a study of shared clonotypes between healthy human individuals. The method was immunoSEQ multiplex PCR; TCRdb's version includes in-frame clones alone and lacks a portion of them. Counted here are 1,500,000 or so clones, 98% occurring once; the ten biggest clones make up approximately 0.4%. Sequenced: naive CD4+ T cells sorted from blood. Specified subset: CD45RA+ positively selected. Receptor source: a man younger than 40 in good health.

The sample holds a few counts of this clone. This chain uses TRBV2 with TRBJ1-2; weak D call: TRBD1 (6 bases). V shed 6 bases and J shed 7 bases, with 12 bases lying between them. This CDR3 is built from 12 residues. Germline V gives CDR1 SNHLY, CDR2 FYNNEI. Here the CDR3 reads CASRADSRGYTF. CDR3 nucleotide sequence: TGTGCCAGCAGGGCGGACAGTCGTGGCTACACCTTC.

The chain has TRBV5-1 and TRBJ1-4; D is uncertain. Trimming pared 0 bases from V and 5 bases from J, leaving 20 bases between. Germline CDR1 SGHRS, CDR2 YFSETQ. This CDR3 contains 18 residues. CDR3 in amino acids: CASSLAFSARNPNEKLFF. CDR3 sequence (DNA): TGCGCCAGCAGCTTGGCATTTTCGGCGAGGAACCCAAATGAAAAACTGTTTTTT.

The J gene is TRBJ2-2, the V gene TRBV6-5; 7 bases map to TRBD2. This CDR3 spans 14 amino acids. CDR1 MNHEY and CDR2 SVGAGI come from the germline V gene. V shed 1 base, J shed 5 bases, and the junction held 1 base outside the gene matches. CDR3 coding DNA: TGTGCCAGCAGTTACTGGGGGGGAACCGGGGAGCTGTTTTTT. The encoded protein is CASSYWGGTGELFF.

The gene calls are TRBV5-6 and TRBJ2-3; a weak D match, TRBD2 (6 bases). With 1 base removed from V and 4 bases from J, the gap between germline ends came to 10 bases. Germline V gives CDR1 SGHDT, CDR2 YYEEEE. This CDR3 has 14 amino acids. The CDR3 DNA is TGTGCCAGCAGCTTGTTCCGGGGGTCAGATACGCAGTATTTT. Encoded protein: CASSLFRGSDTQYF.

The rearrangement uses TRBV10-1 and TRBJ2-7; possibly TRBD2 for D (5 bases). The V gene's germline CDR1 is WNHNN and CDR2 SYGVQD (reference sequence). Trimming pared 5 bases from V and 2 bases from J, leaving 10 bases between. CDR3 length: 13 amino acids. Written as DNA, the CDR3 is TGCGCCAGCAGTTTTTCCGGGACCTACGAGCAGTACTTC. Protein sequence: CASSFSGTYEQYF.